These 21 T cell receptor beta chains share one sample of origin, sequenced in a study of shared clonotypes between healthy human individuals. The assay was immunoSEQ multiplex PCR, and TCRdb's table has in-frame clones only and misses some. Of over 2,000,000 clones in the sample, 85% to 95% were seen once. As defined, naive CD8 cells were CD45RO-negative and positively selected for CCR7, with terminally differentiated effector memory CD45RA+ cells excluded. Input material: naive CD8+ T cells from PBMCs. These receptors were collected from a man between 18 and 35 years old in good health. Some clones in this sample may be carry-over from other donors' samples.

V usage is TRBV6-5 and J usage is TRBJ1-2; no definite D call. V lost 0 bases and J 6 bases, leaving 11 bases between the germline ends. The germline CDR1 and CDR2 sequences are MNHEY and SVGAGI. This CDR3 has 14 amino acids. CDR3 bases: TGTGCCAGCAGTTACTCGGAAGCCAATAATGGCTACACCTTC. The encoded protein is CASSYSEANNGYTF.

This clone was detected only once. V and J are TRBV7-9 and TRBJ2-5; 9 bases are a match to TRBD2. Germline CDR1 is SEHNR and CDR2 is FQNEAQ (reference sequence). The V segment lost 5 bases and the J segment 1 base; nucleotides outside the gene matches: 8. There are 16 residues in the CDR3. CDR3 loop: CASSQTSGEPQETQYF. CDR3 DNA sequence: TGTGCCAGCAGCCAGACTAGCGGCGAACCCCAAGAGACCCAGTACTTC.

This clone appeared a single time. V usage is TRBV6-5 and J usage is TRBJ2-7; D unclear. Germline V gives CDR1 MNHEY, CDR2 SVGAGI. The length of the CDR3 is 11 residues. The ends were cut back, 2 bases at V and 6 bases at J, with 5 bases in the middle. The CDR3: CASSYGFEQYF. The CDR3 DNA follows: TGTGCCAGCAGTTACGGCTTCGAGCAGTACTTC.

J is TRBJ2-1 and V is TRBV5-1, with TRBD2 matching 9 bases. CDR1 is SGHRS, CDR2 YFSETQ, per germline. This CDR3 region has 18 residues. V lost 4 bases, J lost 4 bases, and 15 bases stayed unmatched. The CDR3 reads CASSRNAGTSYEYNEQFF. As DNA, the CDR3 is TGCGCCAGCAGCCGGAACGCGGGGACTAGCTACGAATACAATGAGCAGTTCTTC.

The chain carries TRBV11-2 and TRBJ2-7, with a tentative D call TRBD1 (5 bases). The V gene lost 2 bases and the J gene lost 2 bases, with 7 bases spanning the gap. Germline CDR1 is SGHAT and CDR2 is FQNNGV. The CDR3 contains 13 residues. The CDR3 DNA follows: TGTGCCAGCAGCTTATACAGGACCTACGAGCAGTACTTC. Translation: CASSLYRTYEQYF. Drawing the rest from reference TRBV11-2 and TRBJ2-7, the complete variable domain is EAGVAQSPRYKIIEKRQSVAFWCNPISGHATLYWYQQILGQGPKLLIQFQNNGVVDDSQLPKDRFSAERLKGVDSTLKIQPAKLEDSAVYLCASSLYRTYEQYFGPGTRLTVT.

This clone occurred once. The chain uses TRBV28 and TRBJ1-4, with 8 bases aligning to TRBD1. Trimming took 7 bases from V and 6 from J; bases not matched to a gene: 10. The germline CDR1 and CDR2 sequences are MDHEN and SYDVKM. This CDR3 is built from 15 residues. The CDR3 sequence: CASIPTGTGYEKLFF. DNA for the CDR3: TGTGCCAGCATCCCAACCGGGACAGGATATGAAAAACTGTTTTTT.

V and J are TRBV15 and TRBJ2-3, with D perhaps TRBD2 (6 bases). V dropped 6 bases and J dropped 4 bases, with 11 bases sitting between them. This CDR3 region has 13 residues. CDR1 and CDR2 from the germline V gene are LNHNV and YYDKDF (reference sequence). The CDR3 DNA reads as TGTGCCACCAGGGGGAGGATGCCAGATACGCAGTATTTT. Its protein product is CATRGRMPDTQYF.

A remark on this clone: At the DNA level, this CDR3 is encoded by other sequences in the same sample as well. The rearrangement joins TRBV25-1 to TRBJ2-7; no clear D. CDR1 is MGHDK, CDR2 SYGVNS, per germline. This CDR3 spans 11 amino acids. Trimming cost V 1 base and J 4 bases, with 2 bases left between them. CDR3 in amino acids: CASSESYEQYF. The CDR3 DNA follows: TGTGCCAGCAGTGAATCATACGAGCAGTACTTC.

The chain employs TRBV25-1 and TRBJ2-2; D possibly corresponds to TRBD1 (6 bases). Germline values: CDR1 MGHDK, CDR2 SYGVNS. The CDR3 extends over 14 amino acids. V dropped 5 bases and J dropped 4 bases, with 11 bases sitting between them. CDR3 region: CASSNRVRTGELFF. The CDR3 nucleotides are TGTGCCAGCAGTAACAGGGTGCGCACCGGGGAGCTGTTTTTT.

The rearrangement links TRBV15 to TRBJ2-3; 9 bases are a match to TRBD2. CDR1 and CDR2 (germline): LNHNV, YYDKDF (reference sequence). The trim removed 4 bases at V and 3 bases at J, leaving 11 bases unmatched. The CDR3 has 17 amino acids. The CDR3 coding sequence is TGTGCCACCAGCAACTGGTTGCGGGAGGGCCTTACAGATACGCAGTATTTT. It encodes CATSNWLREGLTDTQYF. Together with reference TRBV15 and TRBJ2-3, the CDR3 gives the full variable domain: DAMVIQNPRYQVTQFGKPVTLSCSQTLNHNVMYWYQQKSSQAPKLLFHYYDKDFNNEADTPDNFQSRRPNTSFCFLDIRSPGLGDTAMYLCATSNWLREGLTDTQYFGPGTRLTVL.

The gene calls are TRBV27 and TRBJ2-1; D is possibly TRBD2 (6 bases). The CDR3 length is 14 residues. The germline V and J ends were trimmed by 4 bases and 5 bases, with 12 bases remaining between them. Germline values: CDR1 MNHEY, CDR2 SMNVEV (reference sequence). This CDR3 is CASSSRDFNNEQFF. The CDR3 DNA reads TGTGCCAGCAGTTCCCGGGACTTCAACAATGAGCAGTTCTTC.

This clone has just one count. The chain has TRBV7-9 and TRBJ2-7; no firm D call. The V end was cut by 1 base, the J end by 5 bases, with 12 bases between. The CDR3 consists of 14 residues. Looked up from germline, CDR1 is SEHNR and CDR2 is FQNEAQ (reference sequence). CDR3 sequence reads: CASSLGRVGDEQYF. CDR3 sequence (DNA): TGTGCCAGCAGCTTAGGACGGGTTGGGGACGAGCAGTACTTC.

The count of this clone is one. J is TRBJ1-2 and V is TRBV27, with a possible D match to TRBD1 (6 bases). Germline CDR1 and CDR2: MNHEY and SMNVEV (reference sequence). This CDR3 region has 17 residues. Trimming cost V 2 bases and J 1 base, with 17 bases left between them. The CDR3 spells CASSLVPNRAFNYGYTF. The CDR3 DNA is TGTGCCAGCAGTTTAGTCCCAAACAGGGCCTTTAACTATGGCTACACCTTC.

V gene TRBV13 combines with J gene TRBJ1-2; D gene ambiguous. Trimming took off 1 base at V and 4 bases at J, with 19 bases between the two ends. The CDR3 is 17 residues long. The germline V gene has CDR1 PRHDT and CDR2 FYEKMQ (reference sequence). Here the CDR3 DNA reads TGTGCCAGCAGCTTAGAACCCCACGCTGGACCAGGCTATGGCTACACCTTC. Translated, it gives CASSLEPHAGPGYGYTF.

The CDR3 loop is CASSFQLAGERSVIQYF. The DNA of the CDR3 is TGTGCCAGCAGTTTTCAGCTAGCGGGAGAAAGGTCGGTCATTCAGTACTTC. The chain joins TRBV28 to TRBJ2-4; 10 bases match TRBD2. Losses at the gene ends were 3 bases for V and 9 bases for J; bases not matched to a gene: 14. The CDR3 totals 17 residues. Germline CDR1 and CDR2: MDHEN and SYDVKM.

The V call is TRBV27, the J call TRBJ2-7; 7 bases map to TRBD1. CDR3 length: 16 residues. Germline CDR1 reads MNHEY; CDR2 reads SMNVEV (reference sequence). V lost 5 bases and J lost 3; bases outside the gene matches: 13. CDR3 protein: CASSPNQGQKDYEQYF. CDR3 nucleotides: TGTGCCAGCAGTCCAAATCAGGGACAGAAAGACTACGAGCAGTACTTC.

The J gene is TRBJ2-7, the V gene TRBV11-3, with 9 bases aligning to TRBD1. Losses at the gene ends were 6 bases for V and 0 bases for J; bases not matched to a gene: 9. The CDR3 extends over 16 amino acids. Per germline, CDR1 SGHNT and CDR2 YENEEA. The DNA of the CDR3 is TGTGCCAGCAGTCCAGGACAGGGGCAAAGCTCCTACGAGCAGTACTTC. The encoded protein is CASSPGQGQSSYEQYF. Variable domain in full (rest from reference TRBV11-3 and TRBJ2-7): EAGVVQSPRYKIIEKKQPVAFWCNPISGHNTLYWYLQNLGQGPELLIRYENEEAVDDSQLPKDRFSAERLKGVDSTLKIQPAELGDSAVYLCASSPGQGQSSYEQYFGPGTRLTVT.

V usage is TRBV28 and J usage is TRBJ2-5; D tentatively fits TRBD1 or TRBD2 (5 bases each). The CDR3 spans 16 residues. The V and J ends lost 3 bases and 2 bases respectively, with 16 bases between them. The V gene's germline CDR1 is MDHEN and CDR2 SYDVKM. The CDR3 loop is CASSFKVGDQQETQYF. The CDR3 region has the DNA TGTGCCAGCAGTTTTAAGGTTGGGGACCAACAAGAGACCCAGTACTTC.

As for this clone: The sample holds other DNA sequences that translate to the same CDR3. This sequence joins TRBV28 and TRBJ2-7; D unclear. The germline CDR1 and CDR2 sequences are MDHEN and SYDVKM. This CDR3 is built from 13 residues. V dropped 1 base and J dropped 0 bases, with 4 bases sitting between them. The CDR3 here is CASSLSYSYEQYF. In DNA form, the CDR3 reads TGTGCCAGCAGTTTATCCTACTCCTACGAGCAGTACTTC.

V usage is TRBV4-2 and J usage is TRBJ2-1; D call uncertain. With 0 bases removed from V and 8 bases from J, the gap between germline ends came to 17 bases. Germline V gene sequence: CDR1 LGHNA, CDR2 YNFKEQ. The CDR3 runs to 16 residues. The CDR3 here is CASSQEARTQPHEQFF. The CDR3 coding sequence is TGTGCCAGCAGCCAAGAGGCGAGGACCCAACCCCATGAGCAGTTCTTC.

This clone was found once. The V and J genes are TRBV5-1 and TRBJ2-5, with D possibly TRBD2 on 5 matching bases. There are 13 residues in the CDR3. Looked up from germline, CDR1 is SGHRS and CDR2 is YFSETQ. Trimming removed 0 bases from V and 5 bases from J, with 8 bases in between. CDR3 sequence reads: CASSLASWETQYF. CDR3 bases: TGCGCCAGCAGCTTGGCTAGCTGGGAGACCCAGTACTTC.